Below are 24 T cell receptor beta chains sequenced from a single sample in a study of T cell clonality in common variable immunodeficiency. Their antigen targets remain unknown. Here immunoSEQ multiplex PCR was the method, and the copy in TCRdb shows in-frame clones only, minus some. The sample has 26,000 or so clones, none seen only once; the top ten hold 24%. Study results and limitations: Fewer deletions and N-nucleotide insertions were reportedly seen in common variable immunodeficiency TCR beta sequences.

Sample: peripheral blood mononuclear cells. The receptors derive from a human donor with common variable immunodeficiency.

This clone was seen only a few times. The read terminates 3 residues before the CDR3 end, so the remaining end is supplied by the germline J gene. The V and J genes are TRBV30 and TRBJ1-1; D might be TRBD1 (5 bases). V lost 0 bases, J lost 6 bases, and 20 bases lay in between. Germline-derived CDR1 and CDR2 are GTSNPN and SVGIG (reference sequence). The CDR3 is 16 amino acids. The CDR3 here is CAWSVRRLRGVPEAFF. The part of the CDR3 DNA that was read is TGTGCCTGGAGTGTACGGCGTCTTAGAGGGGTCCCTGAA. Full variable domain (missing parts from reference TRBV30 and TRBJ1-1): SQTIHQWPATLVQPVGSPLSLECTVEGTSNPNLYWYRQAAGRGLQLLFYSVGIGQISSEVPQNLSASRPQDRQFILSSKKLLLSDSGFYLCAWSVRRLRGVPEAFFGQGTRLTVV.

As for this clone: The read ends 3 residues early relative to the CDR3; the germline J gene fills the gap. This chain connects TRBV11-2 to TRBJ1-5; D gene uncertain. V was cut by 1 base and J by 6 bases, with 7 bases left in between. Looked up from germline, CDR1 is SGHAT and CDR2 is FQNNGV. CDR3 length: 13 amino acids. The part of the CDR3 DNA that was read is TGTGCCAGCAGCTTAGCTACGGGTCAGCCC. Translating gives CASSLATGQP. The full CDR3 reads CASSLATGQPQHF.

This clone was counted at least ten times. Read sequence stops 3 residues before the CDR3 end, and the germline J gene provides the missing end. The chain couples TRBV20-1 to TRBJ1-1, with a weak D call TRBD1 (5 bases). Germline V lookup: CDR1 DFQATT, CDR2 SNEGSKA (reference sequence). The CDR3 contains 15 residues. The V gene lost 0 bases and the J gene lost 1 base, with 12 bases spanning the gap. Incomplete CDR3 DNA: TGCAGTGCTAGAGATTTCACAGGCGAGAACACTGAA. Translating it yields CSARDFTGENTE. The whole CDR3 protein is CSARDFTGENTEAFF.

At least ten counts were recorded for this clone. From the germline J gene comes the end of the CDR3, since the read stops 3 residues before it. The chain recombines TRBV10-3 with TRBJ2-1; 10 nucleotides agree with TRBD2. This CDR3 spans 14 amino acids. The J segment lost 6 bases and the V segment lost 4 bases, leaving 3 bases of the junction unmatched. The germline V gene encodes CDR1 ENHRY and CDR2 SYGVKD. This CDR3 reads CAISVLAGVNEQFF. CDR3 DNA, as far as it was read: TGTGCCATCAGTGTTCTAGCGGGGGTCAATGAG.

As regards this clone: The sequence runs out 3 residues before the end of the CDR3; the remainder is reconstructed from the germline J gene. The chain has TRBV6-2 or TRBV6-3 and TRBJ2-3; 7 bases are shared with TRBD1. V trimming: 0 bases; J trimming: 0 bases; junction bases outside the gene matches: 3. Germline lookup yields CDR1 MNHEY and CDR2 SVGEGT. The length of the CDR3 is 16 residues. Partial CDR3 DNA: TGTGCCAGCAGTTACTCCGGACAGGAGAGCACAGATACG. Amino acids: CASSYSGQESTDT. The CDR3 in full is CASSYSGQESTDTQYF.

As concerns this clone: The CDR3 end is not reached by the read, which stops 3 residues before it; the germline J gene fills it in. V gene TRBV5-1 combines with J gene TRBJ2-1, with D perhaps TRBD1 (5 bases). The CDR3 consists of 13 residues. Trimming left V 3 bases short and J 6 bases short, with 10 bases between. Per germline, CDR1 SGHRS and CDR2 YFSETQ. CDR3 bases read: TGCGCCAGCAGCTCAGGGTTTGGCAATGAG. The encoded protein is CASSSGFGNE. The whole CDR3 protein reads CASSSGFGNEQFF.

This clone appeared many times. From the germline J gene comes the end of the CDR3, since the read stops 3 residues before it. The chain recombines TRBV20-1 with TRBJ2-2, with TRBD2 matching over 9 bases. This CDR3 is built from 14 residues. V trimming: 6 bases; J trimming: 1 base; junction bases outside the gene matches: 3. Germline CDR1 DFQATT, CDR2 SNEGSKA (reference sequence). CDR3 bases read: TGCAGTGCCCAAGCGGGGGGGAACACCGGGGAG. Its translation: CSAQAGGNTGE. The full CDR3 is CSAQAGGNTGELFF.

At least ten counts were recorded for this clone. The CDR3 end is not reached by the read, which stops 3 residues before it; the germline J gene fills it in. This rearrangement joins TRBV19 to TRBJ2-1; 8 positions agree with TRBD2. V lost 4 bases and J lost 6; bases outside the gene matches: 8. This CDR3 comprises 15 residues. The germline V gene has CDR1 LNHDA and CDR2 SQIVND (reference sequence). The CDR3 reads CASSTSAGEVNEQFF. Incomplete CDR3 DNA: TGTGCCAGTAGTACCTCAGCGGGAGAGGTCAATGAG.

This clone was detected ten times or more. The CDR3 extends 3 residues past the end of the read, so its final part is completed from the germline J gene. The chain employs TRBV28 and TRBJ2-1; no definite D call. The CDR3 sequence is 11 residues long. CDR1 and CDR2 (germline): MDHEN, SYDVKM. Deletions cut 3 bases from V and 8 bases from J, with 5 bases between. This CDR3 reads CASSFEDEQFF. CDR3 bases read: TGTGCCAGCAGTTTCGAGGATGAG.

This clone occurred a few times. Read data end 3 residues before the CDR3 end; the end is taken from the germline J gene. The chain combines TRBV19 with TRBJ1-5; TRBD1 is a possible D gene (6 bases). V dropped 0 bases and J dropped 3 bases, with 15 bases sitting between them. The CDR3 spans 17 residues. The germline gives CDR1 LNHDA, CDR2 SQIVND (reference sequence). Partial CDR3 DNA: TGTGCCAGTAGTATAGACCCCCAGGGGCAGTTCAATCAGCCC. Translating it yields CASSIDPQGQFNQP. From start to end, the CDR3 is CASSIDPQGQFNQPQHF.

This clone has ten or more counts. The read gets to within 3 residues of the CDR3 end, and the germline J gene fills in the rest. This rearrangement joins TRBV10-3 to TRBJ1-2, with TRBD1 identical over 7 bases. Trimming took 2 bases from V and 2 from J; bases not matched to a gene: 11. This CDR3 has 17 residues. CDR1 and CDR2 (germline): ENHRY, SYGVKD. CDR3 sequence reads: CAISEQTRRDSNYGYTF. The DNA read from the CDR3 is TGTGCCATCAGTGAGCAGACCCGACGGGACAGCAACTATGGC.

This clone has a count of ten or more. The observed sequence ends 3 residues before the CDR3 terminus, with the missing tail filled in from the germline J gene. V and J are TRBV4-1 and TRBJ1-1; no reliable D call. There are 15 residues in the CDR3. V dropped 0 bases and J dropped 5 bases, with 13 bases sitting between them. Germline CDR1 and CDR2: MGHRA and YSYEKL. CDR3 bases read: TGCGCCAGCAGCCAAGATGAGCTCGTCCGGACTGAA. It is translated as CASSQDELVRTE. The full CDR3 is CASSQDELVRTEAFF.

This clone came up many times. CDR3 sequence reads: CASSISGEYHGYTF. CDR3 DNA, as far as it was read: TGTGCCAGTAGTATCTCAGGGGAGTATCATGGC. The chain uses TRBV19 and TRBJ1-2; maybe TRBD1 (6 bases). With the read ending 3 residues before the CDR3 end, the germline J gene is used to fill in that end. The V gene lost 3 bases and the J gene lost 6 bases, with 14 bases spanning the gap. The CDR3 has 14 residues. Germline lookup yields CDR1 LNHDA and CDR2 SQIVND (reference sequence). Together with reference TRBV19 and TRBJ1-2, the CDR3 gives the full variable domain: DGGITQSPKYLFRKEGQNVTLSCEQNLNHDAMYWYRQDPGQGLRLIYYSQIVNDFQKGDIAEGYSVSREKKESFPLTVTSAQKNPTAFYLCASSISGEYHGYTFGSGTRLTVV.

This clone was observed at least ten times. Sequencing ends 3 residues short of the CDR3 end; the germline J gene provides the rest. The chain couples TRBV5-1 to TRBJ2-3, with TRBD2 matching over 16 bases. Germline V gene sequence: CDR1 SGHRS, CDR2 YFSETQ. J gave up 2 bases and V 3 bases, and 9 bases lay outside the gene matches. The CDR3 has 19 residues. The covered CDR3 bases are TGCGCCAGCAGCTGGCCGGGACTAGCGGGGGGGCCTCACACAGATACG. Protein sequence: CASSWPGLAGGPHTDT. The entire CDR3 protein reads CASSWPGLAGGPHTDTQYF.

The sample holds many counts of this clone. The read terminates 3 residues ahead of where the CDR3 ends, so the germline J gene completes it. This chain joins TRBV19 and TRBJ1-6; D is undetermined. The CDR3 covers 15 residues. Trimming took 1 base from V and 5 from J, leaving 9 bases between them. Germline V gene sequence: CDR1 LNHDA, CDR2 SQIVND (reference sequence). Partial CDR3 DNA: TGTGCCAGTAGTATAGCTGGGCTTCATAATTCACCC. This translates into CASSIAGLHNSP. From start to end, the CDR3 is CASSIAGLHNSPLHF.

As concerns this clone: The sequence runs out 3 residues before the end of the CDR3; the remainder is reconstructed from the germline J gene. V gene TRBV19 combines with J gene TRBJ1-1; 7 bases agree with TRBD1. The CDR3 contains 14 residues. Per the germline V gene, CDR1 is LNHDA and CDR2 is SQIVND (reference sequence). Unmatched junction bases numbered 6, after V lost 7 bases and J lost 1 base. CDR3 bases read: TGTGCCAGTATCCAGGGGGTTAAGAACACTGAA. This gives the protein CASIQGVKNTE. The CDR3 in full is CASIQGVKNTEAFF.

This clone was recorded at least ten times. The CDR3 extends 3 residues past the end of the read, so its final part is completed from the germline J gene. This sequence joins TRBV5-4 and TRBJ1-2; D is possibly TRBD1 (6 bases). Trimming pared 2 bases from V and 7 bases from J, leaving 9 bases between. The CDR3 consists of 12 residues. Germline lookup yields CDR1 SGHNT and CDR2 YYREEE (reference sequence). CDR3 DNA, as far as it was read: TGTGCCAGCAGCTTATCAGGGGTTGGC. It codes for CASSLSGVG. The full CDR3 is CASSLSGVGYTF.

This clone was observed many times. The read is 3 residues too short to cover the CDR3 end, so that end is filled in from the germline J gene. The chain has TRBV15 and TRBJ2-7; possibly TRBD1 for D (6 bases). This CDR3 is 15 amino acids long. From germline, CDR1 is LNHNV and CDR2 YYDKDF (reference sequence). Trimming took off 3 bases at V and 2 bases at J, with 14 bases between the two ends. The chain's CDR3 is CATSRDRAGAYEQYF. The CDR3 bases that were read are TGTGCCACCAGCAGGGACCGGGCAGGGGCCTACGAG.

This clone was seen ten or more times. The read ends 3 residues before the CDR3 terminus; that terminus is restored from the germline J gene. The chain carries TRBV20-1 and TRBJ2-5, with D possibly matching TRBD1 (6 bases). V lost 6 bases and J lost 2, with 16 bases in between. The CDR3 sequence is 14 residues long. Germline V lookup: CDR1 DFQATT, CDR2 SNEGSKA (reference sequence). The covered CDR3 bases are TGCAGTGCCCTGGACAGCCGCGTGCAAGAGACC. It codes for CSALDSRVQET. The whole CDR3 sequence is CSALDSRVQETQYF.

In its sample, this clone was seen many times. The read halts 3 residues ahead of the CDR3 end, with the missing end drawn from the germline J gene. The V gene is TRBV20-1, the J gene TRBJ1-5; 8 nucleotides align to TRBD1. This CDR3 has 15 residues. J gave up 4 bases and V 0 bases, and 5 bases lay outside the gene matches. The germline V gene encodes CDR1 DFQATT and CDR2 SNEGSKA (reference sequence). This CDR3 reads CSARDSDRVNQPQHF. CDR3 bases read: TGCAGTGCTAGAGATTCGGACAGGGTTAATCAGCCC.

This clone was counted at least ten times. The read terminates 3 residues ahead of where the CDR3 ends, so the germline J gene completes it. This chain joins TRBV4-2 and TRBJ2-5; 15 bases match TRBD2. Trimming at V came to 4 bases and at J to 4 bases, leaving 13 bases not matched to a gene. Germline CDR1 LGHNA, CDR2 YNFKEQ. The CDR3 runs 19 residues. The DNA read from the CDR3 is TGTGCCAGCAGCCGTCGGACTAGCGGGAGGGGAGGGGGTGGAGAGACC. Protein sequence: CASSRRTSGRGGGGET. In full, the CDR3 reads CASSRRTSGRGGGGETQYF.

This clone was recorded a few times. The read ends 3 residues shy of where the CDR3 ends; the end is completed using the germline J gene. The J gene is TRBJ2-2, the V gene TRBV11-3, with 8 bases lining up with TRBD2. Germline V lookup: CDR1 SGHNT, CDR2 YENEEA. The V segment lost 5 bases and the J segment 7 bases; nucleotides outside the gene matches: 9. The CDR3 has 15 amino acids. The CDR3 spells CASSPRPGLVGELFF. The covered CDR3 bases are TGTGCCAGCAGCCCGCGTCCGGGACTAGTCGGGGAG.

The table lists this clone with many counts. From the germline J gene comes the end of the CDR3, since the read stops 3 residues before it. This sequence joins TRBV7-2 and TRBJ1-1, with D tentatively TRBD1 (5 bases). Per germline, CDR1 SGHTA and CDR2 FQGNSA. Between the trimmed V and J ends, which lost 4 bases and 4 bases, there was a span of 10 bases. This CDR3 comprises 13 residues. The part of the CDR3 DNA that was read is TGTGCCAGCAGCTCTCCCGGGGGCACTGAA. It codes for CASSSPGGTE. The full-length CDR3 reads as CASSSPGGTEAFF.

As for this clone: The read halts 3 residues ahead of the CDR3 end, with the missing end drawn from the germline J gene. This chain connects TRBV5-3 to TRBJ1-2; no firm D call. TRBV5-3 is identified as an open reading frame with a role that is uncertain. V gave up 5 bases and J gave up 2 bases, with 7 bases separating them. The CDR3 contains 12 residues. Here the CDR3 reads CARRRGNYGYTF. The part of the CDR3 DNA that was read is TGTGCCAGAAGGCGAGGGAACTATGGC.